Listed below are T cell receptor beta chains from one sample, sequenced in a study of PD-1 blockade in classical Hodgkin lymphoma. Clones were sequenced by immunoSEQ multiplex PCR, and TCRdb holds only the in-frame ones, with some missing. The repertoire has over 35,000 clones, about 79% of them found once; the top ten carry about a tenth. Sequenced here: peripheral blood mononuclear cells (PBMCs), sampled at baseline. Receptors originate from a human donor with classical Hodgkin lymphoma. CDR3s include the opening cysteine and the closing phenylalanine or tryptophan. The order of the fields is J gene, clone size, D gene, V gene, CDR3 DNA, CDR3 protein. The D gene is left open where the match is weak. Clone size appears in some rows only: once, few, many, or a class for an expanded clone.

>TRBJ1-5|.|TRBD1|TRBV2
TGTGCCAGCAGCGCAGACAGGGGAGTCCATCAGCCCCAGCATTTT
CASSADRGVHQPQHF
>TRBJ1-1|few|.|TRBV6-5
TGTGCCAGCAGTTGGGGACAGAACACTGAAGCTTTCTTT
CASSWGQNTEAFF
>TRBJ2-3|few|TRBD1|TRBV10-1
TGCGCCAGCAGTGAGTCCAGACAGGGTTTTGGGACAGATACGCAGTATTTT
CASSESRQGFGTDTQYF
>TRBJ2-5|.|.|TRBV2
TGTGCCAGCACAAAAAACCGAATGGAGACCCAGTACTTC
CASTKNRMETQYF
>TRBJ1-3|.|.|TRBV18
TGTGCCAGCTCACCAACGGGGGACTCTGGAAACACCATATATTTT
CASSPTGDSGNTIYF
>TRBJ2-7|.|.|TRBV6-5
TGTGCCAGCAGTCTCCCTAACTCCTACGAGCAGTACTTC
CASSLPNSYEQYF
>TRBJ2-1|.|.|TRBV10-1
TGCGCCAGCAGTCAAACCGATGAGCAGTTCTTC
CASSQTDEQFF
>TRBJ1-5|few|.|TRBV19
TGTGCCAGTAGTGACAGGCGTTACGCGACGCCCCAGCATTTT
CASSDRRYATPQHF
>TRBJ1-2|.|.|TRBV6-5
TGTGCCAGCAGTTACTCGAGGTTGTCTGGCTACACCTTC
CASSYSRLSGYTF
>TRBJ1-4|.|.|TRBV4-1
TGCGCCAGCAGACCTTTAACGATCGGAGGAGAAAAACTGTTTTTT
CASRPLTIGGEKLFF
>TRBJ2-1|few|.|TRBV19
TGTGCCAGTAAAGGTCCCGCCCACAATGAGCAGTTCTTC
CASKGPAHNEQFF
>TRBJ2-1|.|.|TRBV9
TGTGCCAGCAGCCCAATTGGGGCTAGCAGAAACAATGAGCAGTTCTTC
CASSPIGASRNNEQFF
>TRBJ2-5|.|.|TRBV9
TGTGCCAGCAGCGTAGCTATGTCGGAAGAGACCCAGTACTTC
CASSVAMSEETQYF
>TRBJ1-1|.|.|TRBV5-4
TGTGCCAGCAGGCGGGAGGGGGGGAGCACTGAAGCTTTCTTT
CASRREGGSTEAFF
>TRBJ2-7|.|TRBD2|TRBV5-4
TGTGCCAGCAGCGAGACACCTAGCGGGAGTTCCCACGAGCAGTACTTC
CASSETPSGSSHEQYF
>TRBJ2-7|few|.|TRBV28
TGTGCCAGCAGTTTAGGGGTTGGCTACGAGCAGTACTTC
CASSLGVGYEQYF
>TRBJ2-7|.|TRBD1|TRBV6-6
TGTGCCAGCAGTAGACAGGGGGACTCCTACGAGCAGTACTTC
CASSRQGDSYEQYF
>TRBJ2-1|once|.|TRBV19
TGTGCCAGTAGTATAGATCCAGGGCGGAATGAGCAGTTCTTC
CASSIDPGRNEQFF
>TRBJ2-7|.|.|TRBV7-2
TGTGCCAGCAGCTTCAGAGAAAGCTACGAGCAGTACTTC
CASSFRESYEQYF
>TRBJ2-1|once|TRBD2|TRBV6-5
TGTGCCAGCAGTTACAATAGCGGGGTCAATGAGCAGTTCTTC
CASSYNSGVNEQFF
>TRBJ1-1|.|.|TRBV7-8
TGTGCCAGCAGCTTGGGGGAGTACTACACTGAAGCTTTCTTT
CASSLGEYYTEAFF
>TRBJ2-6|.|.|TRBV28
TGTGCCAGCAAGATGTTGAGCTCTGGGGCCAACGTCCTGACTTTC
CASKMLSSGANVLTF
>TRBJ1-2|.|TRBD1|TRBV5-1
TGCGCCAGCAGCTATTTGGGGACAGGGAACTATGGCTACACCTTC
CASSYLGTGNYGYTF
>TRBJ1-1|few|.|TRBV7-3
TGTGCCAGCAGCTTAAACTCCGACACTGAAGCTTTCTTT
CASSLNSDTEAFF
>TRBJ2-1|few|.|TRBV7-6
TGTGCCAGCAGCTTAGTATGGCGGGAGCAGTTCTTC
CASSLVWREQFF
>TRBJ1-1|once|TRBD1|TRBV10-3
TGTGCCATCAGAAATCCGGGGACAGGGAAATTGTTT
CAIRNPGTGKLF
>TRBJ2-1|.|.|TRBV10-3
TGTGCCATCAGGACTGGACAGAACAGCGATGAGCAGTTCTTC
CAIRTGQNSDEQFF
>TRBJ2-1|.|.|TRBV2
TGTGCCAGCAGTGACCTGAACGACCTTTCCCCACAGTTCTTC
CASSDLNDLSPQFF
>TRBJ2-1|.|.|TRBV5-4
TGTGCCAGCAGCTTTAATCATGAGCAGTTCTTC
CASSFNHEQFF
>TRBJ2-7|.|.|TRBV15
TGTGCCACCAGCAGAGGAGGGTACGAGCAGTACTTC
CATSRGGYEQYF
>TRBJ2-7|medium-sized|.|TRBV19
TGTGCCAGTAGTACCCTCCGGGCAAGCTACGAGCAGTACTTC
CASSTLRASYEQYF
>TRBJ2-1|.|.|TRBV9
TGTGCCAGCAGCGTAGGAAACAATGAGCAGTTCTTC
CASSVGNNEQFF
>TRBJ2-3|.|.|TRBV28
TGTGCCAGCAGTTTAACGACGCGCACAGATACGCAGTATTTT
CASSLTTRTDTQYF
>TRBJ2-2|few|.|TRBV10-1
TGCGCCAGCAGTGAGTCGAACACCGGGGAGCTGTTTTTT
CASSESNTGELFF
>TRBJ2-7|.|TRBD1|TRBV15
TGTGCCACCAGTCGTCCGGGACAGGGGTCCCACGAGCAGTACTTC
CATSRPGQGSHEQYF
>TRBJ1-5|.|.|TRBV5-1
TGCGCCAGCAGCTTATTTGGTCCAGGGGTAAATCAGCCCCAGCATTTT
CASSLFGPGVNQPQHF
>TRBJ1-3|.|.|TRBV7-9
TGTGCCAGCAGAACCGGGGGCGGAAACACCATATATTTT
CASRTGGGNTIYF
>TRBJ1-1|.|.|TRBV29-1
TGCAGCGTTCGGTTGAACACTGAAGCTTTCTTT
CSVRLNTEAFF
>TRBJ2-5|once|.|TRBV4-1
TGCGCCAGCAGCCAAGTGGTCGTCCAAGAGACCCAGTACTTC
CASSQVVVQETQYF
>TRBJ1-1|.|.|TRBV28
TGTGCCAGCAGCTCAGCGGACGGTGAAGCTTTCTTT
CASSSADGEAFF
>TRBJ2-7|.|TRBD1|TRBV6-1
TGTGCCAGCAGCAGACAGGGTTCCTACGAGCAGTACTTC
CASSRQGSYEQYF
>TRBJ2-7|.|TRBD1|TRBV6-5
TGTGCCAGCCAGCAGGGGGCGCACCACGAGCAGTACTTC
CASQQGAHHEQYF
>TRBJ1-5|few|.|TRBV12-5
TGTGCTAGTGGTTCCCGCGAGGGGTATCAGCCCCAGCATTTT
CASGSREGYQPQHF
>TRBJ2-1|.|.|TRBV27
TGTGCCAGCAGTTTCTTCGGCGAGCAGTTCTTC
CASSFFGEQFF
>TRBJ1-2|.|TRBD1|TRBV18
TGTGCCAGCTCATCCACGTCGGGACAGGGGGTATATGGCTACACCTTC
CASSSTSGQGVYGYTF
>TRBJ2-7|.|TRBD2|TRBV13
TGTGCCAGCAGCTTAGGCGCGGGAGGCGTCTCCTACGAGCAGTACTTC
CASSLGAGGVSYEQYF
>TRBJ1-2|.|TRBD1|TRBV28
TGTGCCAGCAGTCCCCCCTCAGGGGGCGATGGCTACACCTTC
CASSPPSGGDGYTF
>TRBJ1-5|few|.|TRBV4-2
TGTGCCAGCAGCCAAGGGACAGTCAATCAGCCCCAGCATTTT
CASSQGTVNQPQHF
>TRBJ2-7|.|.|TRBV20-1
TGCAGTGCCACTCAAACCTACGAGCAGTACTTC
CSATQTYEQYF
>TRBJ1-3|.|.|TRBV6-1
TGTGCCAGCAGTGAAGCCCGGGGTATAACAAACACCATATATTTT
CASSEARGITNTIYF
>TRBJ2-7|.|.|TRBV7-2
TGTGCCAGCAGCGACCGGGTCCACTACGAGCAGTACTTC
CASSDRVHYEQYF
>TRBJ2-7|.|.|TRBV9
TGTGCCAGCAGCCCGGGTCCTTGGGGCCACGAGCAGTACTTC
CASSPGPWGHEQYF
>TRBJ2-1|.|.|TRBV5-6
TGTGCCAGCAGCTTAGGGGGAAGGGCTGAGCAGTTCTTC
CASSLGGRAEQFF
>TRBJ2-2|.|.|TRBV27
TGTGCCAGCAGTTTAGACCTCTACACCGGGGAGCTGTTTTTT
CASSLDLYTGELFF
>TRBJ2-3|.|.|TRBV28
TGTGCCAGCAACCGATTCCCCGGGGCGGGTACGCAGTATTTT
CASNRFPGAGTQYF
>TRBJ2-3|.|TRBD1|TRBV7-2
TGTGCTACCCAGAGGGGGCGCGGAGATACGCAGTATTTT
CATQRGRGDTQYF
>TRBJ1-3|.|.|TRBV7-9
TGTGCCAGCAGCGGTCGTGGAAGCGGAAACACCATATATTTT
CASSGRGSGNTIYF
>TRBJ1-5|.|.|TRBV30
TGTGCCTGGAGGGACGACAGGAATAATCAGCCCCAGCATTTT
CAWRDDRNNQPQHF
>TRBJ2-5|.|TRBD1|TRBV5-1
TGCGCCAGCAGCCGAATGACAGGGGGCGGTGAGACCCAGTACTTC
CASSRMTGGGETQYF